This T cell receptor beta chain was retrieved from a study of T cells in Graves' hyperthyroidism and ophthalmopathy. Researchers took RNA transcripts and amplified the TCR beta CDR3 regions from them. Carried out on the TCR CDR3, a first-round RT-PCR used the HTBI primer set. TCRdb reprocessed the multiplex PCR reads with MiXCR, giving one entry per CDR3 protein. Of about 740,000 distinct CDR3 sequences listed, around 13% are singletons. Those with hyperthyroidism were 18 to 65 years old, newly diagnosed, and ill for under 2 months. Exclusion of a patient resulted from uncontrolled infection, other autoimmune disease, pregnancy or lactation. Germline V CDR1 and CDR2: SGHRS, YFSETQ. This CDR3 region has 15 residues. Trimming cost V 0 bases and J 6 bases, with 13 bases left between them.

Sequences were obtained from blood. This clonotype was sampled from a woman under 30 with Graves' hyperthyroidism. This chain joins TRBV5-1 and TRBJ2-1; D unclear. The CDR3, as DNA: TGCGCCAGCAGCTTGGGCCAGGTCCCGGGCAATGAGCAGTTCTTC. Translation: CASSLGQVPGNEQFF.